This T cell receptor (beta chain) was sequenced during a study of monozygotic twins with inflammatory bowel disease. TCRalpha and TCRbeta cDNA went through two nested PCRs of around 15 and 10 cycles. TCRdb re-called the 5' RACE reads, yielding one record per CDR3 amino acid sequence without DNA. The listing records some 200,000 distinct CDR3 sequences. Whole-blood RNA isolation (total RNA) proceeded without T cell sorting. In germline, CDR1 is DFQATT, CDR2 SNEGSKA (reference sequence). The CDR3 is 15 residues long. Material for sequencing was blood. V usage is TRBV20-1 and J usage is TRBJ2-1; with no DNA, the TCRdb D assignment of TRBD2 cannot be verified. This TCR derives from a human donor with ulcerative colitis or Crohn's disease, or a healthy co-twin of an affected twin (not recorded which). The CDR3 protein is CSARDESGSYNEQFF.